Below are 26 T cell receptor beta chains sequenced from a single sample in a study of CD8 T cells in ankylosing spondylitis. TCRdb ran MiXCR on the 5' RACE reads and lists one entry per CDR3 protein. The table has about 140,000 distinct CDR3 sequences, 10% to 12% seen once. Specimen: blood, either unsorted or a sorted T cell fraction (not recorded which). All receptors derive from a female donor with ankylosing spondylitis or in good health (not recorded which).

This clonotype was found many times. The rearrangement uses TRBV11-2 and TRBJ2-7; D gene ambiguous. CDR3 length equals 11 residues. Germline assignment: CDR1 SGHAT and CDR2 FQNNGV. V shed 4 bases and J shed 6 bases, with 7 bases lying between them. The CDR3 DNA follows: TGTGCCAGCAGCTCGGGTTTCGAGCAGTACTTC. It encodes CASSSGFEQYF.

This clonotype was counted at least ten times. This chain joins TRBV29-1 and TRBJ2-1, with 9 bases that match TRBD1. Germline CDR1 SQVTM, CDR2 ANQGSEA. The CDR3 totals 12 residues. Trimming took 8 bases from V and 5 from J; bases not matched to a gene: 4. The CDR3 DNA reads TGCAGCCCTGGGACAGGGAACAATGAGCAGTTCTTC. Amino acid sequence: CSPGTGNNEQFF.

This clonotype occurred many times. The chain recombines TRBV6-1 with TRBJ2-1; TRBD2 agrees at 9 bases. This CDR3 region has 15 residues. Germline V gene data show CDR1 as MNHNS and CDR2 as SASEGT. Germline trimming cut 6 bases from V and 4 bases from J; bases unmatched to any gene: 7. The CDR3 loop reads CASRGLAGPYNEQFF. The CDR3 DNA follows: TGTGCCAGCAGGGGGCTAGCGGGGCCATACAATGAGCAGTTCTTC.

This clonotype appeared many times. The chain combines TRBV18 with TRBJ2-1; TRBD1 aligns across 10 bases. Germline assignment: CDR1 KGHSH and CDR2 LQKENI. After removal of 5 bases from V and 8 bases from J, the junction contained 6 bases not matched to a gene. This CDR3 has 14 amino acids. The CDR3 region is CASSTWTGGDEQFF. CDR3 coding DNA: TGTGCCAGCTCAACCTGGACAGGGGGGGATGAGCAGTTCTTC.

This clonotype was seen a handful of times. This sequence joins TRBV12-3 or TRBV12-4 and TRBJ2-5; D is undetermined. This CDR3 comprises 12 residues. Trimming removed 7 bases from V and 5 bases from J, with 11 bases in between. CDR3 DNA sequence: TGTGCCAGCAACACCGAAGGGGAGACCCAGTACTTC. Its translation: CASNTEGETQYF.

The chain uses TRBV7-9 and TRBJ1-4; D call uncertain. In germline, CDR1 is SEHNR, CDR2 FQNEAQ (reference sequence). This CDR3 contains 15 residues. Trimming took off 5 bases at V and 7 bases at J, with 17 bases between the two ends. This chain's CDR3 is CASSLTTRVGEKLFF. As DNA, the CDR3 is TGTGCCAGCAGCCTAACAACACGCGTGGGTGAAAAACTGTTTTTT. The complete variable domain, with remaining parts taken from reference TRBV7-9 and TRBJ1-4, reads DTGVSQNPRHKITKRGQNVTFRCDPISEHNRLYWYRQTLGQGPEFLTYFQNEAQLEKSRLLSDRFSAERPKGSFSTLEIQRTEQGDSAMYLCASSLTTRVGEKLFFGSGTQLSVL.

The sample holds many counts of this clonotype. The chain carries TRBV20-1 and TRBJ2-6; D unclear. V lost 6 bases and J 2 bases, leaving 8 bases between the germline ends. Germline CDR1 and CDR2: DFQATT and SNEGSKA (reference sequence). The CDR3 is 13 amino acids. CDR3 DNA: TGCAGTGCCCTAAGCACTGGGGCCAACGTCCTGACTTTC. Translating it yields CSALSTGANVLTF.

This clonotype was counted at least ten times. The rearrangement links TRBV7-6 to TRBJ2-5, with D unresolved. Germline lookup yields CDR1 SGHVS and CDR2 FNYEAQ. The CDR3 spans 15 residues. The V gene lost 5 bases and the J gene lost 3 bases, with 16 bases spanning the gap. The CDR3 loop reads CASSPTSPPKETQYF. CDR3 nucleotides: TGTGCCAGCAGCCCTACGAGTCCCCCCAAAGAGACCCAGTACTTC.

The table lists this clonotype with many counts. The chain is built from TRBV9 and TRBJ2-5; 9 nucleotides agree with TRBD2. This CDR3 is built from 16 residues. The ends lost 6 bases at V and 4 bases at J; junction bases unmatched: 13. Germline CDR1 is SGDLS and CDR2 is YYNGEE. Here the CDR3 DNA reads TGTGCCAGCACCAACGGAGCGGGCGGGAGGGGAGAGACCCAGTACTTC. Amino acid sequence: CASTNGAGGRGETQYF.

This clonotype has a count of ten or more. The rearrangement links TRBV20-1 to TRBJ2-1, with 11 nucleotides matching TRBD2. The germline V gene has CDR1 DFQATT and CDR2 SNEGSKA (reference sequence). The CDR3 sequence is 15 residues long. V was clipped by 7 bases and J by 4 bases; unmatched bases: 9. CDR3 in amino acids: CSVVWTSGSYNEQFF. The CDR3 nucleotides are TGCAGTGTGGTGTGGACTAGCGGGTCGTACAATGAGCAGTTCTTC.

This clonotype was picked up many times. The chain has TRBV29-1 and TRBJ2-1; TRBD2 matches at 12 bases. This CDR3 comprises 14 residues. CDR1 and CDR2 from the germline V gene are SQVTM and ANQGSEA. J was trimmed by 7 bases and V by 4 bases; bases with no gene match: 5. CDR3 sequence (DNA): TGCAGCGTTGCAGGGACTAGCGGGTATAATGAGCAGTTCTTC. Amino acids: CSVAGTSGYNEQFF.

This clonotype was picked up many times. The chain carries TRBV29-1 and TRBJ2-2; D is perhaps TRBD1 (6 bases). This CDR3 region has 15 residues. The V gene lost 4 bases and the J gene lost 1 base, with 13 bases spanning the gap. In germline, CDR1 is SQVTM, CDR2 ANQGSEA. The CDR3 region is CSVGLLQGNTGELFF. CDR3 nucleotides: TGCAGCGTTGGCCTGCTACAGGGGAACACCGGGGAGCTGTTTTTT.

This sequence joins TRBV20-1 and TRBJ2-7; weak D call: TRBD2 (6 bases). Germline values: CDR1 DFQATT, CDR2 SNEGSKA (reference sequence). There are 14 residues in the CDR3. V lost 3 bases and J lost 7, with 19 bases in between. The chain's CDR3 is CSASFWGRREEQYF. The CDR3 DNA reads as TGCAGTGCTAGTTTTTGGGGGAGGAGGGAAGAGCAGTACTTC.

This clonotype has ten or more counts. The chain joins TRBV20-1 to TRBJ1-2; D is unresolved. The CDR3 is made up of 11 amino acids. Trimming shortened V by 1 base and J by 8 bases, and 8 bases separated the two germline ends. The germline V gene encodes CDR1 DFQATT and CDR2 SNEGSKA (reference sequence). CDR3 nucleotide sequence: TGCAGTGCTAGAGGGGTCGGGGGCTACACCTTC. Its translation is CSARGVGGYTF.

This clonotype came up many times. This sequence joins TRBV6-1 and TRBJ1-6; tentatively, D is TRBD1 (6 bases). The CDR3 extends over 14 amino acids. Trimming took off 7 bases at V and 5 bases at J, with 12 bases between the two ends. Germline assignment: CDR1 MNHNS and CDR2 SASEGT. The CDR3 loop is CASNTGHDNSPLHF. CDR3 DNA: TGTGCCAGCAATACGGGACACGATAATTCACCCCTCCACTTT.

This clonotype was seen a handful of times. The gene calls are TRBV6-1 and TRBJ2-1; 7 nucleotides align to TRBD1. This CDR3 has 15 amino acids. Germline-derived CDR1 and CDR2 are MNHNS and SASEGT. Losses at the gene ends were 6 bases for V and 3 bases for J; bases not matched to a gene: 8. CDR3 nucleotide sequence: TGTGCCAGCAGCGCCGGGACAGTGGACTACAATGAGCAGTTCTTC. This translates into CASSAGTVDYNEQFF.

This clonotype was observed many times. This chain links TRBV10-2 with TRBJ2-1, with D perhaps TRBD1 (5 bases). This CDR3 contains 15 residues. The germline V and J ends were trimmed by 7 bases and 2 bases, with 15 bases remaining between them. Looked up from germline, CDR1 is WSHSY and CDR2 is SAAADI. The CDR3 DNA reads as TGCGCCAGCACCTCGGCGACAGTTGCCTACAATGAGCAGTTCTTC. Protein product: CASTSATVAYNEQFF.

This clonotype was detected only a few times. The chain links TRBV5-1 to TRBJ2-1, with D perhaps TRBD1 or TRBD2 (5 bases each). The germline V and J ends were trimmed by 3 bases and 7 bases, with 17 bases remaining between them. This CDR3 comprises 15 residues. Looked up from germline, CDR1 is SGHRS and CDR2 is YFSETQ. In DNA, the CDR3 is TGCGCCAGCAGCTCTGGGACGGGAAATTGGAATGAGCAGTTCTTC. This sequence encodes CASSSGTGNWNEQFF. The complete variable domain, with remaining parts taken from reference TRBV5-1 and TRBJ2-1, reads KAGVTQTPRYLIKTRGQQVTLSCSPISGHRSVSWYQQTPGQGLQFLFEYFSETQRNKGNFPGRFSGRQFSNSRSEMNVSTLELGDSALYLCASSSGTGNWNEQFFGPGTRLTVL.

This clonotype was seen ten or more times. The chain recombines TRBV7-9 with TRBJ1-2, with D possibly being TRBD1 (6 bases). The CDR3 length is 15 residues. Germline values: CDR1 SEHNR, CDR2 FQNEAQ (reference sequence). The germline V and J ends were trimmed by 5 bases and 1 base, with 14 bases remaining between them. The chain's CDR3 is CASSPPRQDNYGYTF. The DNA for the CDR3 is TGTGCCAGCAGCCCCCCCCGACAGGATAACTATGGCTACACCTTC.

The J gene is TRBJ2-1, the V gene TRBV5-8; D is unresolved. V was cut by 7 bases and J by 7 bases, with 12 bases left in between. The CDR3 consists of 12 residues. The germline gives CDR1 SGHTS, CDR2 YDEGEE. The CDR3: CASGPPGNEQFF. The CDR3 DNA follows: TGTGCCAGCGGCCCCCCGGGTAATGAGCAGTTCTTC.

V usage is TRBV27 and J usage is TRBJ1-5; TRBD1 might be the D (5 bases). V lost 1 base, J lost 1 base, and 11 bases lay in between. CDR1 and CDR2 (germline): MNHEY, SMNVEV (reference sequence). This CDR3 is built from 16 residues. In DNA form, the CDR3 reads TGTGCCAGCAGTTTATATGGAGGGGTGAGCAATCAGCCCCAGCATTTT. The encoded protein is CASSLYGGVSNQPQHF.

In its sample, this clonotype was seen many times. The chain couples TRBV7-9 to TRBJ1-1; 9 nucleotides align to TRBD1. Germline CDR1 reads SEHNR; CDR2 reads FQNEAQ (reference sequence). CDR3 length: 17 residues. V gave up 5 bases and J gave up 0 bases; unmatched junction bases: 10. CDR3 residues: CASSPGGQGYMNTEAFF. The CDR3, as DNA: TGTGCCAGCAGCCCCGGTGGACAGGGGTACATGAACACTGAAGCTTTCTTT.

This clonotype was seen at least ten times. The chain carries TRBV11-2 and TRBJ2-5, with TRBD2 matching over 11 bases. This CDR3 spans 15 amino acids. Germline CDR1 and CDR2: SGHAT and FQNNGV. V lost 3 bases and J lost 2; bases outside the gene matches: 2. The CDR3 sequence is CASSFSGRVQETQYF. In DNA form, the CDR3 reads TGTGCCAGCAGCTTTAGCGGGAGGGTTCAAGAGACCCAGTACTTC. The full variable domain, in which reference TRBV11-2 and TRBJ2-5 provide the parts outside the CDR3, is EAGVAQSPRYKIIEKRQSVAFWCNPISGHATLYWYQQILGQGPKLLIQFQNNGVVDDSQLPKDRFSAERLKGVDSTLKIQPAKLEDSAVYLCASSFSGRVQETQYFGPGTRLLVL.

This clonotype was seen many times. The CDR3 loop is CASSVDSLGDTEAFF. Written as DNA, the CDR3 is TGTGCCAGCAGCGTGGACAGCCTGGGCGACACTGAAGCTTTCTTT. The chain is built from TRBV9 and TRBJ1-1; D is possibly TRBD1 (6 bases). The CDR3 totals 15 residues. The V gene's germline CDR1 is SGDLS and CDR2 YYNGEE. The germline V and J ends were trimmed by 2 bases and 3 bases, with 14 bases remaining between them.

This clonotype showed up many times. This chain links TRBV7-8 with TRBJ2-5, with 7 positions matching TRBD1. There are 16 residues in the CDR3. Germline V gene lookup returns CDR1 SGHVS and CDR2 FQNEAQ. After removal of 1 base from V and 5 bases from J, the junction contained 10 bases not matched to a gene. CDR3 amino acids: CASSLVGAGGWETQYF. The CDR3 DNA reads as TGTGCCAGCAGCTTAGTGGGGGCAGGGGGATGGGAGACCCAGTACTTC.

This clonotype occurred many times. V gene TRBV30 combines with J gene TRBJ2-1; 9 bases agree with TRBD2. The V gene's germline CDR1 is GTSNPN and CDR2 SVGIG (reference sequence). The CDR3 spans 16 residues. V was clipped by 0 bases and J by 7 bases; unmatched bases: 10. In nucleotides, the CDR3 is TGTGCCTGGAGTGTACGTAGGCTAGCGGGAAGTAATGAGCAGTTCTTC. It is translated as CAWSVRRLAGSNEQFF.